This record concerns one T cell receptor (beta chain) sequence. This receptor's antigen is unknown. Base qualities are missing; no much larger clone stands one base away. This sample was included in a study of blood T cell repertoires in COVID-19 (dated by TCRdb to 2020 to 2021). The study in broad terms: Samples covering the acute and convalescent phases of COVID-19 were provided by collaborators in the United States, Italy and Spain. The material from the prospective study consisted of cDNA or gDNA derived from T cells, B-cell-depleted T cells, or PBMCs. The samples were drawn from the first 160 participants of the ongoing ImmuneRACE study and from more than 1,000 subjects provided by 6 global collaborators. Deeply sampled blood TCRbeta repertoires from subjects exposed to, actively infected with, or recovered from COVID-19 were included in the dataset. HLA class I and class II types, where available, came from metadata supplied by the sample provider rather than from assay-based typing. A freely available public database, intended as a resource for researchers studying the immune response to SARS-CoV-2, is where the repertoires were released. Nearly every sample came with metadata listing a de-identified subject ID, COVID-19 status, age in years and sex.

General conclusions and limits of the study: How much clinical and demographic metadata was included differed by source and by participant, and the metadata was provided uncurated.

Whole blood was collected in K2EDTA tubes by collaborating institutions according to the institutions' own protocols. Collaborator samples were shipped for TCRbeta analysis as frozen whole blood, isolated PBMCs, or DNA extracted from either sample type. The germline V gene (reference sequence) provides CDR1 LGHDT and CDR2 YNNKEL. The V end gives up 1 base and the J end 3 bases, leaving 6 bases in the junction not matched to a gene. Spanning cysteine to phenylalanine, the CDR3 consists of 15 amino acids. Only CDR3 DNA remains: 45 bases, in frame from the first base. TCRbeta CDR3 regions were amplified from genomic DNA by means of the immunoSEQ Assay, a bias-controlled multiplex PCR. The original pipeline was this. The number of nucleated cells in each sample was estimated from the amplification of reference gene primers within the assay. Sequence reads were collapsed and filtered to measure the absolute abundance of every unique TCRbeta CDR3 rearrangement. For each sample, productive Simpson clonality was calculated as the square root of Simpson's diversity index over productive rearrangements. Held by TCRdb, this immuneACCESS table contains in-frame sequences only and omits some clones. Under half of the omission traces to an unresolved V gene where checked; the cause of the rest is unknown. The V and J calls and clone size come from that table; D and trimming were worked out from the DNA. The sample table shows about 39,000 clones, and roughly 77% are seen once. Of the sample, about 29% falls within the top ten clones.

The rearrangement joined TRBV3-1 (or the pseudogene TRBV3-2) to TRBJ2-7; the junction holds 7 bases that match TRBD1. The specimen was peripheral blood. This TCR derives from a man older than 75 with acute or convalescent COVID-19. This receptor has the CDR3 CASSQGDRMNYEQYF. In nucleotides, the sequence is TGTGCCAGCAGCCAAGGGGACAGAATGAACTACGAGCAGTACTTC.